This is a list of T cell receptor beta chains from one sample in a study of cytomegalovirus exposure and HLA in healthy donors. Only in-frame clones appear in the TCRdb table, and some are missing; sequencing was by immunoSEQ multiplex PCR. Among under 150,000 clones listed, under 85% were seen once. Sequencing was done on a sample of PBMCs. These receptors were obtained from a boy younger than 18 in good health and CMV-seronegative. Both conserved end residues are part of each CDR3. A D gene is named only where the DNA matches it firmly. Expanded clones get a size class; other rows say once, few or many, or leave the size out.

d_call	clone_size	v_call	cdr3_length	j_call	cdr3_aa	cdr3_nt
NA	NA	TRBV5-1	14	TRBJ2-7	CASSSGLRSYEQYF	TGCGCCAGCAGCTCAGGACTGCGGTCCTACGAGCAGTACTTC
NA	NA	TRBV29-1	15	TRBJ1-3	CSAHDEGDSGNTIYF	TGCAGCGCTCATGACGAGGGGGACTCTGGAAACACCATATATTTT
TRBD1	NA	TRBV7-9	16	TRBJ2-7	CASSSHRGSLPYEQYF	TGTGCCAGCAGCTCACACAGGGGCAGCCTACCCTACGAGCAGTACTTC
TRBD1	NA	TRBV25-1	18	TRBJ2-6	CASSDRDRGSSGANVLTF	TGTGCCAGCAGTGACCGGGACAGGGGCTCTTCCGGGGCCAACGTCCTGACTTTC
NA	NA	TRBV27	17	TRBJ1-1	CASSFGRRGRMNTEAFF	TGTGCCAGCAGTTTTGGCCGGCGCGGGCGGATGAACACTGAAGCTTTCTTT
TRBD2	NA	TRBV6-5	16	TRBJ2-7	CASSYSRLAGQYEQYF	TGTGCCAGCAGTTACTCTAGACTAGCGGGCCAATACGAGCAGTACTTC
NA	NA	TRBV10-2	15	TRBJ2-3	CASSRRRDRTDTQYF	TGCGCCAGCTCGCGCAGGAGGGACCGCACAGATACGCAGTATTTT
NA	NA	TRBV19	18	TRBJ2-2	CASSILDITHPNTGELFF	TGTGCCAGTAGTATCCTCGACATTACCCATCCCAACACCGGGGAGCTGTTTTTT
TRBD1	NA	TRBV7-2	14	TRBJ2-2	CASSTDRVVGELFF	TGTGCCAGCAGCACGGACAGGGTTGTCGGGGAGCTGTTTTTT
NA	NA	TRBV6-4	15	TRBJ1-1	CASSEQPGHDTEAFF	TGTGCCAGCAGTGAGCAGCCGGGTCACGACACTGAAGCTTTCTTT
NA	NA	TRBV29-1	13	TRBJ2-5	CSVEFQGIQTQYF	TGCAGCGTTGAATTCCAGGGGATACAGACCCAGTACTTC
NA	NA	TRBV27	16	TRBJ1-4	CASSSGGVATNEKLFF	TGTGCCAGCAGTTCCGGGGGGGTAGCAACTAATGAAAAACTGTTTTTT
NA	few	TRBV5-1	12	TRBJ2-5	CATSEGGETQYF	TGCGCCACCTCCGAGGGCGGGGAGACCCAGTACTTC
NA	NA	TRBV19	16	TRBJ2-1	CASSNLTYRVYNEQFF	TGTGCCAGTAGTAATCTGACCTACCGGGTGTACAATGAGCAGTTCTTC
TRBD2	NA	TRBV5-5	14	TRBJ2-3	CASSFGGGGDTQYF	TGTGCCAGCAGCTTCGGGGGGGGCGGGGATACGCAGTATTTT
NA	NA	TRBV2	12	TRBJ1-1	CASGRRATEAFF	TGTGCCAGCGGGCGCAGGGCCACTGAAGCTTTCTTT
NA	NA	TRBV9	13	TRBJ2-5	CASSVGTVETQYF	TGTGCCAGCAGCGTAGGGACAGTGGAGACCCAGTACTTC
NA	NA	TRBV10-3	12	TRBJ2-5	CAISEPQETQYF	TGTGCCATCAGTGAGCCTCAAGAGACCCAGTACTTC
NA	NA	TRBV7-9	14	TRBJ1-4	CASSPRQQNEKLFF	TGTGCCAGCAGCCCCCGACAGCAAAATGAAAAACTGTTTTTT
NA	NA	TRBV7-2	15	TRBJ1-6	CASSPPGGWNSPLHF	TGTGCCAGCAGCCCCCCCGGGGGGTGGAATTCACCCCTCCACTTT
TRBD1	NA	TRBV2	14	TRBJ2-2	CASRTGENTGELFF	TGTGCCAGCAGGACAGGGGAGAACACCGGGGAGCTGTTTTTT
NA	NA	TRBV6-1	13	TRBJ1-2	CASRKDPGYGYTF	TGTGCCAGCAGGAAGGATCCAGGGTATGGCTACACCTTC
TRBD2	NA	TRBV4-1	18	TRBJ2-3	CASSQDPGLAGFTDTQYF	TGCGCCAGCAGCCAAGATCCGGGACTAGCGGGCTTCACAGATACGCAGTATTTT
TRBD2	NA	TRBV5-4	16	TRBJ2-2	CASSPPGLAGTGELFF	TGTGCCAGCAGCCCTCCGGGACTAGCGGGAACCGGGGAGCTGTTTTTT
TRBD2	NA	TRBV7-2	14	TRBJ2-5	CASRHSGIQETQYF	TGTGCCAGCAGACATAGCGGGATCCAAGAGACCCAGTACTTC
TRBD2	once	TRBV7-2	15	TRBJ2-5	CASRPGGGGQETQYF	TGTGCCAGCAGACCAGGTGGCGGGGGGCAAGAGACCCAGTACTTC
NA	once	TRBV6-6	12	TRBJ2-7	CASARDNYEQYF	TGTGCCTCAGCCCGGGACAACTACGAGCAGTACTTC
NA	NA	TRBV6-5	12	TRBJ1-2	CATATSTFGYTF	TGTGCCACCGCGACATCCACTTTTGGCTACACCTTC
TRBD1	NA	TRBV6-5	13	TRBJ2-7	CASPRQGAYEQYF	TGTGCCAGCCCGCGACAGGGGGCTTACGAGCAGTACTTC
NA	once	TRBV11-2	14	TRBJ2-7	CASHSGGSPYEQYF	TGTGCCAGCCACTCCGGCGGATCTCCCTACGAGCAGTACTTC
NA	few	TRBV6-6	14	TRBJ2-3	CASSYSTSTDTQYF	TGTGCCAGCAGTTACTCTACTAGCACAGATACGCAGTATTTT
NA	once	TRBV6-5	11	TRBJ2-5	CASRRRGEQYF	TGTGCCAGCAGACGGCGCGGGGAGCAGTACTTC
NA	NA	TRBV2	15	TRBJ1-1	CASSEARVFRTEAFF	TGTGCCAGCAGTGAAGCGCGGGTATTCCGCACTGAAGCTTTCTTT
NA	NA	TRBV7-3	11	TRBJ2-3	CASSLQGLPMF	TGTGCCAGCAGCTTACAAGGACTACCGATGTTT
TRBD1	once	TRBV7-9	13	TRBJ2-7	CASSSGQLYEQYF	TGTGCCAGCAGCTCGGGACAGCTCTACGAGCAGTACTTC
NA	NA	TRBV4-1	17	TRBJ2-7	CASSQVFRDRPIYEQYF	TGCGCCAGCAGCCAAGTATTCCGCGACAGGCCCATCTACGAGCAGTACTTC
TRBD1	NA	TRBV2	14	TRBJ1-3	CASSLEQGRNTIYF	TGTGCCAGCAGTCTGGAACAGGGGAGAAACACCATATATTTT
NA	NA	TRBV7-2	17	TRBJ1-3	CASTPLAGALSGNTIYF	TGTGCCAGCACACCACTAGCCGGGGCCCTCTCTGGAAACACCATATATTTT
NA	NA	TRBV30	12	TRBJ2-7	CAWRRDGYEQYF	TGTGCCTGGAGGCGGGATGGGTACGAGCAGTACTTC
TRBD2	NA	TRBV4-2	16	TRBJ2-7	CASSRGTSGGSYEQYF	TGTGCCAGCAGCCGCGGGACTAGCGGGGGTTCCTACGAGCAGTACTTC
TRBD1	NA	TRBV6-6	12	TRBJ1-2	CASRDRVYGYTF	TGTGCCAGCCGGGACAGGGTTTACGGCTACACCTTC
TRBD1	NA	TRBV7-9	15	TRBJ1-6	CASSLILSGGRTLHF	TGTGCCAGCAGCTTAATATTGTCAGGGGGTCGGACCCTCCACTTT
NA	NA	TRBV18	15	TRBJ1-5	CASSPPAGWDQPQHF	TGTGCCAGCTCACCACCGGCAGGTTGGGATCAGCCCCAGCATTTT
NA	NA	TRBV7-9	16	TRBJ2-5	CASSPRPTDLRETQYF	TGTGCCAGCAGCCCACGCCCGACAGACCTCCGAGAGACCCAGTACTTC
NA	NA	TRBV5-5	14	TRBJ2-7	CASSLASLPYEQYF	TGTGCCAGCAGCTTGGCCTCTCTCCCCTACGAGCAGTACTTC
TRBD2	NA	TRBV7-9	14	TRBJ2-1	CASSSASGVNEQFF	TGTGCCAGCAGCTCAGCAAGCGGGGTCAATGAGCAGTTCTTC
NA	NA	TRBV9	14	TRBJ1-1	CASSVVQGHTEAFF	TGTGCCAGCAGCGTAGTTCAGGGGCACACTGAAGCTTTCTTT